This T cell receptor (beta chain) was documented in a study of beta chain features in type 1 diabetes. Germline V lookup: CDR1 LGHNA, CDR2 YSLEER. This CDR3 has 16 residues. V lost 0 bases and J 3 bases, leaving 12 bases between the germline ends. The investigators reverse transcribed all of the isolated RNA, so they sequenced expressed TCRB transcripts. Profiled with immunoSEQ multiplex PCR; TCRdb holds only in-frame clones, not every one. The data contain hundreds of thousands of clones, roughly a sixth of them singletons. The sample comprised naive CD4+ T cells from blood. The receptor was isolated from a man aged 18 to 29 in good health. The chain recombines TRBV4-3 with TRBJ2-1; possibly TRBD2 for D (6 bases). CDR3 nucleotide sequence: TGCGCCAGCAGCCAAGACGGACCAGCGGGCTACAATGAGCAGTTCTTC. Amino acids: CASSQDGPAGYNEQFF.